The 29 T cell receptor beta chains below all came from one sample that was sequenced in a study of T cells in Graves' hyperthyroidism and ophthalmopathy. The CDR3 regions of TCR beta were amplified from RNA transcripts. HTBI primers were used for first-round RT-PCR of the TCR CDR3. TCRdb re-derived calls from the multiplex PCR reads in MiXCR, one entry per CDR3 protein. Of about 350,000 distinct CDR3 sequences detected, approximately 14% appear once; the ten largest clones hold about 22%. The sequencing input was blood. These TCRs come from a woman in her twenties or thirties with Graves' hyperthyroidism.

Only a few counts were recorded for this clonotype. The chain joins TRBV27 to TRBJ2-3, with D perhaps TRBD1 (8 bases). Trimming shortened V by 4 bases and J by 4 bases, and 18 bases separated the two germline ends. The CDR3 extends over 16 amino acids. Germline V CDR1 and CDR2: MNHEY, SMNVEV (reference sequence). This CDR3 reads CASSSYRGAGADTQYF. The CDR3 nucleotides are TGTGCCAGCAGTTCATACAGGGGGGCGGGGGCAGATACGCAGTATTTT.

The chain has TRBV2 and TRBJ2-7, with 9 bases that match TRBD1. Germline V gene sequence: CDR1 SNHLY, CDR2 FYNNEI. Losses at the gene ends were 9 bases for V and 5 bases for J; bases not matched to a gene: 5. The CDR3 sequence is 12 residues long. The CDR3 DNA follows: TGTGCCAGTATGGACAGGGGCGACGAGCAGTACTTC. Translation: CASMDRGDEQYF.

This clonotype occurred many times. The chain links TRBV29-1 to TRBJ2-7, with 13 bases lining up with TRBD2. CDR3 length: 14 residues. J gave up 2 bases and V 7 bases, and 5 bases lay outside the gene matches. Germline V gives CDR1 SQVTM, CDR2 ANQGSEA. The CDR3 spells CSGVLAGGTYEQYF. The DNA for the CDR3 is TGCAGCGGGGTACTAGCGGGAGGGACCTACGAGCAGTACTTC.

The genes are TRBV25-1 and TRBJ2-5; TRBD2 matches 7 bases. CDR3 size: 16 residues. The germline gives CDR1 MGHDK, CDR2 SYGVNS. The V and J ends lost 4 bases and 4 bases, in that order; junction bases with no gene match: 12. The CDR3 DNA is TGTGCCAGCAGTGGGCCCCAGGGAGGGGTCGGAGAGACCCAGTACTTC. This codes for CASSGPQGGVGETQYF.

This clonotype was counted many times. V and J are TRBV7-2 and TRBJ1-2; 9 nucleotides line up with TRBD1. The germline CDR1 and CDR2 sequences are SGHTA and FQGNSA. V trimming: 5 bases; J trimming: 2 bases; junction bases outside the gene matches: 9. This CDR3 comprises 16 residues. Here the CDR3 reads CASSQTRGTGNYGYTF. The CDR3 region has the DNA TGTGCCAGCAGCCAAACCCGCGGGACAGGGAACTATGGCTACACCTTC.

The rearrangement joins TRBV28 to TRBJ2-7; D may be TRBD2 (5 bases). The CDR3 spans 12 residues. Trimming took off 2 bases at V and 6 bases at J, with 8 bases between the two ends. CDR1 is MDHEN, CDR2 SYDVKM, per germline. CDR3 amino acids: CASSLLALEQYF. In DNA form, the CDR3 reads TGTGCCAGCAGTTTACTAGCCCTCGAGCAGTACTTC.

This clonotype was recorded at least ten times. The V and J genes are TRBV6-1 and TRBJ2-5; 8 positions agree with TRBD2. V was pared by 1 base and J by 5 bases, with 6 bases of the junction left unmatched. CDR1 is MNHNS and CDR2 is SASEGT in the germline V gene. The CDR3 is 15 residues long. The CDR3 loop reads CASSEGGTRVETQYF. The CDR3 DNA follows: TGTGCCAGCAGTGAAGGGGGGACTAGAGTCGAGACCCAGTACTTC.

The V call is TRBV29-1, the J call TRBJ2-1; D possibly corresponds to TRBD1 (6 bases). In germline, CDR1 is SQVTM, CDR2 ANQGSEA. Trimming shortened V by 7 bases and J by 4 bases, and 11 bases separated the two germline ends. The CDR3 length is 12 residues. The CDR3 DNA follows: TGCAGCGGTCAACAGGGATACAATGAGCAGTTCTTC. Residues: CSGQQGYNEQFF.

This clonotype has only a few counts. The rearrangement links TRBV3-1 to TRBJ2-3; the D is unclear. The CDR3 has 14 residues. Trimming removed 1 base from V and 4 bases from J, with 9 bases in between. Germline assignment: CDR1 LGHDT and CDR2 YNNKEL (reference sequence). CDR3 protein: CASSQVDSPDTQYF. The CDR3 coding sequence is TGTGCCAGCAGCCAAGTGGATAGTCCAGATACGCAGTATTTT.

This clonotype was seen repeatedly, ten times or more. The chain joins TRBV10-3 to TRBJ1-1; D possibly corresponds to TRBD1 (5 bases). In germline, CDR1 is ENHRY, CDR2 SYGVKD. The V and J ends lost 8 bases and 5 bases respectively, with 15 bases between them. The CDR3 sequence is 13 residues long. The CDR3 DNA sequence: TGTGCCATCGGCAGGGAGAGGAATACTGAAGCTTTCTTT. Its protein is CAIGRERNTEAFF.

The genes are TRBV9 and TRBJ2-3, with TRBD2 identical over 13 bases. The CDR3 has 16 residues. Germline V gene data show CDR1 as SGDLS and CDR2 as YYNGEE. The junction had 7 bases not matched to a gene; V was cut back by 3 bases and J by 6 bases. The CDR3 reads CASSGPGLAGTDTQYF. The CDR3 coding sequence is TGTGCCAGCAGCGGCCCGGGACTAGCGGGGACCGATACGCAGTATTTT. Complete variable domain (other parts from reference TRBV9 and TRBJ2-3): DSGVTQTPKHLITATGQRVTLRCSPRSGDLSVYWYQQSLDQGLQFLIQYYNGEERAKGNILERFSAQQFPDLHSELNLSSLELGDSALYFCASSGPGLAGTDTQYFGPGTRLTVL.

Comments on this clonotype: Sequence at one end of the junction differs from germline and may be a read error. CDR3 protein: CASSLGVGRGNEQFF. The CDR3 DNA reads as TGTGCTAGCAGCTTAGGGGTAGGGCGTGGCAATGAGCAGTTCTTC. The V and J genes are TRBV7-7 and TRBJ2-1; possibly TRBD1 for D (5 bases). This CDR3 has 15 residues. The V gene's germline CDR1 is SSHAT and CDR2 FNYEAQ (reference sequence).

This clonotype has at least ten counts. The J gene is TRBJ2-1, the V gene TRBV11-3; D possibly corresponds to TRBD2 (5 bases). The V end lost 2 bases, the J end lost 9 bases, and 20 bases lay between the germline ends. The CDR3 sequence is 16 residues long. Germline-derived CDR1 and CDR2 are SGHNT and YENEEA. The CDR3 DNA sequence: TGTGCCAGCAGCTTACCCCGGGGATCCGCGGGTGTTGAGCAGTTCTTC. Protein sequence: CASSLPRGSAGVEQFF.

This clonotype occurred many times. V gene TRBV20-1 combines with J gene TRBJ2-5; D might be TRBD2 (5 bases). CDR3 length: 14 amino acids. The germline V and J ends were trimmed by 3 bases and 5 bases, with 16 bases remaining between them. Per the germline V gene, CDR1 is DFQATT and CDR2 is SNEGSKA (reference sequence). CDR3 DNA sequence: TGCAGTGCTAGTGAGGGTTTATTGTCGGAGACCCAGTACTTC. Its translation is CSASEGLLSETQYF.

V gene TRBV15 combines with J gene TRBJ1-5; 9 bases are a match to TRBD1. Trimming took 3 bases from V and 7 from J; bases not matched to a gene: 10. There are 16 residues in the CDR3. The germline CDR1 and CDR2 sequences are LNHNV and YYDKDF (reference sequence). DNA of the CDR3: TGTGCCACCAGCAGGGTCACAGGGGGCTCCCCCCAGCCCCAGCATTTT. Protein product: CATSRVTGGSPQPQHF.

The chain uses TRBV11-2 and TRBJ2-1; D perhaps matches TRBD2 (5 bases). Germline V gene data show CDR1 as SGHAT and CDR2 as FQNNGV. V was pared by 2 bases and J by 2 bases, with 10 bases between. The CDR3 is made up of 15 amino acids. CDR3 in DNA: TGTGCCAGCAGCTTAACCGAGACTACCTACAATGAGCAGTTCTTC. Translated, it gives CASSLTETTYNEQFF.

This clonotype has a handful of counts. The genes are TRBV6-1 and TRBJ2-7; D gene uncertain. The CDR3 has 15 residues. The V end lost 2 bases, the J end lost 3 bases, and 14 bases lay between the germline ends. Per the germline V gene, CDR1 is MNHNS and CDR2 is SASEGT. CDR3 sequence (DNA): TGTGCCAGCAGTGAAAGGGCCATTCAGCACTACGAGCAGTACTTC. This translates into CASSERAIQHYEQYF.

The CDR3 nucleotides read TGTGCCAGCAGCTTAACATGGGGTACTGAAGCTTTCTTT. Translated: CASSLTWGTEAFF. The gene calls are TRBV7-9 and TRBJ1-1; no definite D call. V dropped 2 bases and J dropped 5 bases, with 9 bases sitting between them. CDR3 length: 13 amino acids. Germline values: CDR1 SEHNR, CDR2 FQNEAQ (reference sequence).

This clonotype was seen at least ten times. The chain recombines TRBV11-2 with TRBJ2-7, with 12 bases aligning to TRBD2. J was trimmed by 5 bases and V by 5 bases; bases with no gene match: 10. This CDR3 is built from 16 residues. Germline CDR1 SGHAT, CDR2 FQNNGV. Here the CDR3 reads CASSQGLAGKGDEQYF. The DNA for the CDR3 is TGTGCCAGCAGCCAAGGACTAGCGGGAAAGGGGGACGAGCAGTACTTC.

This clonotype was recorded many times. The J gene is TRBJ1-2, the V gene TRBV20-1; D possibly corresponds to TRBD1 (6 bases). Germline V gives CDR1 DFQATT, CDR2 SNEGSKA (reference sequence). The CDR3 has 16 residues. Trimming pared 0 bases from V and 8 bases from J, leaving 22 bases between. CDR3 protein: CSARDPGARRVQGYTF. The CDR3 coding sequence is TGCAGTGCTAGAGATCCAGGGGCGCGCAGGGTTCAAGGCTACACCTTC.

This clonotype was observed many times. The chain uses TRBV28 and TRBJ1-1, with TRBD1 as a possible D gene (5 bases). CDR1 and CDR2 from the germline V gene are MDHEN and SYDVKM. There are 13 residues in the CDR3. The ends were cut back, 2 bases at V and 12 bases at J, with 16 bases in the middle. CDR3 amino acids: CASSLEDSRFTFF. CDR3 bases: TGTGCCAGCAGTTTAGAAGACAGCCGATTCACTTTCTTT.

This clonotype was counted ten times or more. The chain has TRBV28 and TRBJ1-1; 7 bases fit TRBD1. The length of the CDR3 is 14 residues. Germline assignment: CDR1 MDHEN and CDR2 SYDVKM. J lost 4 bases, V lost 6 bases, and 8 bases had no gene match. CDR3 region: CASSRGQRATEAFF. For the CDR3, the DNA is TGTGCCAGCAGCAGGGGACAGCGGGCCACTGAAGCTTTCTTT.

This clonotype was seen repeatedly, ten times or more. The CDR3 sequence: CASSAASGGTQYF. In DNA form, the CDR3 reads TGTGCCAGCAGCGCGGCTAGTGGTGGTACGCAGTATTTT. This chain connects TRBV7-2 to TRBJ2-3, with D unclear. Germline CDR1 reads SGHTA; CDR2 reads FQGNSA. The CDR3 runs to 13 residues. V was shortened by 5 bases and J by 8 bases, with 14 bases between the two germline ends. Filled out from reference TRBV7-2 and TRBJ2-3, the complete variable domain reads GAGVSQSPSNKVTEKGKDVELRCDPISGHTALYWYRQSLGQGLEFLIYFQGNSAPDKSGLPSDRFSAERTGGSVSTLTIQRTQQEDSAVYLCASSAASGGTQYFGPGTRLTVL.

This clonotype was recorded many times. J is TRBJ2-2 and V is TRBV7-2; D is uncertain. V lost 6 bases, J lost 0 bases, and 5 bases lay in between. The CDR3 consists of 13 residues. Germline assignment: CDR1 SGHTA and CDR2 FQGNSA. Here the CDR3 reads CASRPSNTGELFF. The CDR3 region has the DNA TGTGCCAGCAGACCGTCGAACACCGGGGAGCTGTTTTTT. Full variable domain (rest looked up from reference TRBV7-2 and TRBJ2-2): GAGVSQSPSNKVTEKGKDVELRCDPISGHTALYWYRQSLGQGLEFLIYFQGNSAPDKSGLPSDRFSAERTGGSVSTLTIQRTQQEDSAVYLCASRPSNTGELFFGEGSRLTVL.

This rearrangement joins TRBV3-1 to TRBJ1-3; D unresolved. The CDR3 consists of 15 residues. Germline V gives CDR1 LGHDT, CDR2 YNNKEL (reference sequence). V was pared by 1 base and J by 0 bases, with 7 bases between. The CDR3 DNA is TGTGCCAGCAGCCAAGGCCGGTCCTCTGGAAACACCATATATTTT. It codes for CASSQGRSSGNTIYF.

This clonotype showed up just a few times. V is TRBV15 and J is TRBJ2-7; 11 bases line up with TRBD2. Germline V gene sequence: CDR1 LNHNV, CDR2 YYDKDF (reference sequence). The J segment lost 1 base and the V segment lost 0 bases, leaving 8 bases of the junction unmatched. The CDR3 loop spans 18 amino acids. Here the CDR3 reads CATSREILAGERSYEQYF. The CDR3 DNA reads TGTGCCACCAGCAGAGAGATACTAGCGGGAGAAAGGTCCTACGAGCAGTACTTC.

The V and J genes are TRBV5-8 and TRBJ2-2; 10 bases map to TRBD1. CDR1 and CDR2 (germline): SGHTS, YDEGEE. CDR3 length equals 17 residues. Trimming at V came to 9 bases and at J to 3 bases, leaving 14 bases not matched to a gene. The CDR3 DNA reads TGTGCCAACTGTTGGGAAAGGGACAGGGGATACACCGGGGAGCTGTTTTTT. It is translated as CANCWERDRGYTGELFF.

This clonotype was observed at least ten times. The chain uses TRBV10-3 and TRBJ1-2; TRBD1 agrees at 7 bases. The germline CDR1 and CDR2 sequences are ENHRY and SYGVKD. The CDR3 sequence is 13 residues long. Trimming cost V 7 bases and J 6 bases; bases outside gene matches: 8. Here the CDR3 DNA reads TGTGCCATCACCACGGGACAGACTGATGGCTACACCTTC. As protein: CAITTGQTDGYTF.

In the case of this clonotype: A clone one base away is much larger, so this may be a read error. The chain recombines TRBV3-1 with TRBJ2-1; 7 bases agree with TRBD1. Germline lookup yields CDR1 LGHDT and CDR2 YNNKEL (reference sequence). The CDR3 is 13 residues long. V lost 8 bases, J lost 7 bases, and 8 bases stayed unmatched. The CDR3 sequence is CASGRTGRNEQFF. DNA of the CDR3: TGTGCCAGCGGCAGGACAGGCAGAAATGAGCAGTTCTTC.